These 30 T cell receptor beta chains came from one sample sequenced in a study of T-cell memory formation after mild COVID-19. In TCRdb, the 5' RACE reads were re-called with MiXCR into one record per CDR3 protein. The sample consists of 100,000 or so distinct CDR3 sequences, over 8.5% of them appearing once. Sequenced material: PBMCs or a T cell subset sorted from them (not recorded which). These receptors were taken from a man in his late teens or twenties who had mild COVID-19 (a few samples of this study predate the infection). Cell type and time point are not known.

This clonotype was seen only a few times. The J gene is TRBJ2-3, the V gene TRBV30; 10 bases align to TRBD1. This CDR3 is 16 amino acids long. V was clipped by 2 bases and J by 3 bases; unmatched bases: 8. Germline V lookup: CDR1 GTSNPN, CDR2 SVGIG (reference sequence). CDR3 in amino acids: CAWSLGQGIITDTQYF. The DNA of the CDR3 is TGTGCCTGGAGTCTGGGACAGGGGATAATTACAGATACGCAGTATTTT.

This clonotype was seen more than once but under ten times. The V gene is TRBV28, the J gene TRBJ2-2; no clear D gene. The CDR3 runs 13 residues. From germline, CDR1 is MDHEN and CDR2 SYDVKM. V was pared by 3 bases and J by 4 bases, with 6 bases between. In DNA, the CDR3 is TGTGCCAGCAGTTTCCTCGTCACCGGGGAGCTGTTTTTT. Translated: CASSFLVTGELFF.

This clonotype was recorded a few times. The chain links TRBV4-3 to TRBJ2-1, with 11 bases matching TRBD2. CDR1 and CDR2 (germline): LGHNA, YSLEER. This CDR3 is 17 amino acids long. Trimming took 1 base from V and 9 from J; bases not matched to a gene: 11. CDR3 sequence (DNA): TGCGCCAGCAGCCAAGTCCTTCTAGCGGGGGGACAGCGTGAGCAGTTCTTC. Translating it yields CASSQVLLAGGQREQFF.

This clonotype was found a few times. J is TRBJ2-3 and V is TRBV19, with 12 positions matching TRBD2. The ends lost 5 bases at V and 6 bases at J; junction bases unmatched: 6. This CDR3 is 15 amino acids long. Germline V lookup: CDR1 LNHDA, CDR2 SQIVND (reference sequence). The CDR3 DNA is TGTGCCAGTAGTTCTAGCGGGGGGGCCGGGGATACGCAGTATTTT. The encoded protein is CASSSSGGAGDTQYF.

This clonotype was detected only a few times. The chain couples TRBV7-9 to TRBJ1-6, with TRBD1 matching over 9 bases. This CDR3 comprises 20 residues. Germline CDR1 SEHNR, CDR2 FQNEAQ (reference sequence). V gave up 5 bases and J gave up 8 bases; unmatched junction bases: 22. This chain's CDR3 is CASSPNLGTGPTWNYSPLHF. DNA for the CDR3: TGTGCCAGCAGCCCTAATTTAGGGACAGGGCCCACTTGGAATTATTCACCCCTCCACTTT.

This clonotype was counted ten times or more. V and J are TRBV7-2 and TRBJ2-1; 7 positions match TRBD1. V lost 3 bases to trimming and J lost 8 bases; unmatched junction nucleotides: 7. This CDR3 is 14 amino acids long. Germline CDR1 SGHTA, CDR2 FQGNSA. The CDR3 DNA reads as TGTGCCAGCAGCTTCGGCAGGGGGTATGATGAGCAGTTCTTC. Its protein is CASSFGRGYDEQFF.

This clonotype showed up just a few times. This chain joins TRBV5-6 and TRBJ1-1, with D perhaps TRBD1 (5 bases). CDR1 and CDR2 from the germline V gene are SGHDT and YYEEEE. V lost 8 bases and J lost 7, with 18 bases in between. The CDR3 is made up of 13 amino acids. CDR3 DNA: TGTGCCAGTGGTATAGGGGCGGGGAGTGAAGCTTTCTTT. Its translation: CASGIGAGSEAFF.

V and J are TRBV12-3 or TRBV12-4 and TRBJ2-1; D not certain. There are 14 residues in the CDR3. V was clipped by 5 bases and J by 12 bases, with 20 bases between them. The CDR3 DNA follows: TGTGCCAGCAGTCTCCTCCCGTCAGGAGATGGGCAGTTCTTC. Amino acid sequence: CASSLLPSGDGQFF.

This clonotype was detected many times. The chain is built from TRBV4-2 and TRBJ2-1; D is possibly TRBD1 or TRBD2 (5 bases each). V dropped 3 bases and J dropped 5 bases, with 20 bases sitting between them. CDR3 length: 17 residues. Germline CDR1 and CDR2: LGHNA and YNFKEQ. Here the CDR3 DNA reads TGTGCCAGCAGCCAGACGACCGGGACGATGATGGACAATGAGCAGTTCTTC. Protein sequence: CASSQTTGTMMDNEQFF.

The chain employs TRBV7-9 and TRBJ1-1; a possible D gene is TRBD1 (6 bases). This CDR3 region has 16 residues. V shed 4 bases and J shed 2 bases, with 17 bases lying between them. Germline loops: CDR1 SEHNR, CDR2 FQNEAQ (reference sequence). This chain's CDR3 is CASSSYRALGNTEAFF. The CDR3 bases are TGTGCCAGCAGCTCATACAGGGCCCTGGGCAACACTGAAGCTTTCTTT. The full variable domain, its missing parts supplied by reference TRBV7-9 and TRBJ1-1, is DTGVSQNPRHKITKRGQNVTFRCDPISEHNRLYWYRQTLGQGPEFLTYFQNEAQLEKSRLLSDRFSAERPKGSFSTLEIQRTEQGDSAMYLCASSSYRALGNTEAFFGQGTRLTVV.

This clonotype was detected ten times or more. DNA for the CDR3: TGCAGTGCTAGACGTCCCGATACTAATGAGCAGTTCTTC. Amino acids: CSARRPDTNEQFF. The rearrangement joins TRBV20-1 to TRBJ2-1, with unresolved D. The CDR3 is 13 residues long. Per germline, CDR1 DFQATT and CDR2 SNEGSKA (reference sequence). Trimming shortened V by 2 bases and J by 7 bases, and 12 bases separated the two germline ends.

The J gene is TRBJ2-5, the V gene TRBV5-1; D may be TRBD2 (5 bases). From germline, CDR1 is SGHRS and CDR2 YFSETQ. This CDR3 is built from 15 residues. The V end was cut by 7 bases, the J end by 5 bases, with 21 bases between. The CDR3 loop is CASSLVPNSGETQYF. The CDR3 DNA reads as TGCGCCAGCTCCCTTGTTCCAAACTCGGGGGAGACCCAGTACTTC.

This clonotype appeared a few times. This sequence joins TRBV15 and TRBJ2-2; TRBD2 matches at 8 bases. V lost 5 bases, J lost 1 base, and 3 bases stayed unmatched. Germline CDR1 and CDR2: LNHNV and YYDKDF (reference sequence). The CDR3 length is 15 residues. The CDR3: CATSERGQNTGELFF. CDR3 in DNA: TGTGCCACCAGCGAGCGGGGGCAGAACACCGGGGAGCTGTTTTTT. Together with reference TRBV15 and TRBJ2-2, the CDR3 gives the full variable domain: DAMVIQNPRYQVTQFGKPVTLSCSQTLNHNVMYWYQQKSSQAPKLLFHYYDKDFNNEADTPDNFQSRRPNTSFCFLDIRSPGLGDTAMYLCATSERGQNTGELFFGEGSRLTVL.

This clonotype was observed a handful of times. The CDR3 DNA sequence: TGTGCCAGCAGCGTAGCCTCGGTTGGGCTAGCAGGGCCCGGGGAGCTGTTTTTT. Its protein is CASSVASVGLAGPGELFF. This rearrangement joins TRBV9 to TRBJ2-2; D is tentatively TRBD1 or TRBD2 (5 bases each). This CDR3 has 18 amino acids. In germline, CDR1 is SGDLS, CDR2 YYNGEE. Trimming left V 0 bases short and J 6 bases short, with 21 bases between.

The rearrangement joins TRBV6-2 or TRBV6-3 to TRBJ2-7; 11 bases line up with TRBD1. The CDR3 is 14 amino acids. The germline CDR1 and CDR2 sequences are MNHEY and SVGEGT. V trimming: 5 bases; J trimming: 4 bases; junction bases outside the gene matches: 4. CDR3 in DNA: TGTGCCAGCAGTCCGGGACAGGGGGTATACGAGCAGTACTTC. Its protein product is CASSPGQGVYEQYF.

In its sample, this clonotype was seen once. The rearrangement uses TRBV6-5 and TRBJ1-1; D gene unclear. Germline V gene sequence: CDR1 MNHEY, CDR2 SVGAGI. The CDR3 is 13 amino acids. The V end was cut by 4 bases, the J end by 6 bases, with 12 bases between. CDR3 sequence reads: CASSFPGSPEAFF. CDR3 in DNA: TGTGCCAGCAGTTTTCCAGGCTCCCCTGAAGCTTTCTTT.

This clonotype has only a few counts. The J gene is TRBJ1-4, the V gene TRBV20-1; TRBD1 matches 8 bases. Trimming cost V 0 bases and J 8 bases; bases outside gene matches: 8. There are 15 residues in the CDR3. Per germline, CDR1 DFQATT and CDR2 SNEGSKA (reference sequence). CDR3 residues: CSARDRDRGSEKLFF. The CDR3 bases are TGCAGTGCTAGAGATCGAGACAGGGGCTCCGAAAAACTGTTTTTT.

The chain has TRBV11-2 and TRBJ2-5; the match to TRBD1 covers 7 bases. CDR3 size: 14 residues. V dropped 0 bases and J dropped 4; count of bases not matched to a gene: 2. CDR1 is SGHAT and CDR2 is FQNNGV in the germline V gene. CDR3 loop: CASSLETGLETQYF. The CDR3 DNA follows: TGTGCCAGCAGCTTAGAGACAGGGTTAGAGACCCAGTACTTC.

This clonotype was seen a handful of times. V usage is TRBV7-2 and J usage is TRBJ1-2; D unresolved. Germline V gene sequence: CDR1 SGHTA, CDR2 FQGNSA. V dropped 3 bases and J dropped 5 bases, with 7 bases sitting between them. The CDR3 is 12 residues long. CDR3 sequence: CASSFLGYGYTF. CDR3 DNA: TGTGCCAGCAGCTTCCTGGGTTATGGCTACACCTTC.

This clonotype was observed a handful of times. The V and J genes are TRBV27 and TRBJ2-7, with D maybe TRBD2 (6 bases). The V and J ends lost 0 bases and 2 bases respectively, with 11 bases between them. CDR3 length equals 15 residues. Looked up from germline, CDR1 is MNHEY and CDR2 is SMNVEV (reference sequence). CDR3 DNA sequence: TGTGCCAGCAGTTTATCGGAGGGATTCCCCTACGAGCAGTACTTC. Residues: CASSLSEGFPYEQYF.

The chain combines TRBV4-3 with TRBJ1-2; 8 nucleotides agree with TRBD1. CDR1 is LGHNA, CDR2 YSLEER, per germline. The CDR3 runs 15 residues. The V and J ends lost 1 base and 3 bases, in that order; junction bases with no gene match: 4. CDR3 residues: CASSQGRTGYYGYTF. In DNA, the CDR3 is TGCGCCAGCAGCCAAGGACGGACAGGGTACTATGGCTACACCTTC.

The V and J genes are TRBV7-9 and TRBJ1-2; possibly TRBD1 for D (5 bases). The ends were cut back, 10 bases at V and 8 bases at J, with 23 bases in the middle. CDR1 is SEHNR, CDR2 FQNEAQ, per germline (reference sequence). This CDR3 comprises 14 residues. The CDR3 nucleotides read TGTGCCATACCAAGGACGGGGCCGGGATACGGCTACACCTTC. It is translated as CAIPRTGPGYGYTF.

The J gene is TRBJ2-3, the V gene TRBV15; D might be TRBD2 (6 bases). CDR1 LNHNV and CDR2 YYDKDF come from the germline V gene (reference sequence). This CDR3 contains 18 residues. The ends were cut back, 1 base at V and 4 bases at J, with 21 bases in the middle. The CDR3 is CATSRAIRSKGGSDTQYF. The DNA for the CDR3 is TGTGCCACCAGCAGAGCTATAAGGTCCAAAGGAGGGTCAGATACGCAGTATTTT.

This chain connects TRBV7-8 to TRBJ2-5, with D perhaps given as TRBD1 or TRBD2 (5 bases each). Trimming left V 4 bases short and J 7 bases short, with 19 bases between. The germline V gene has CDR1 SGHVS and CDR2 FQNEAQ. The CDR3 consists of 15 residues. CDR3: CASSYRAGALGTQYF. The CDR3 DNA is TGTGCCAGCAGCTACCGAGCCGGGGCCTTGGGGACCCAGTACTTC.

In this sample, this clonotype turned up a few times. V usage is TRBV6-5 and J usage is TRBJ1-5; perhaps TRBD1 as D (6 bases). The germline CDR1 and CDR2 sequences are MNHEY and SVGAGI. The CDR3 runs 15 residues. V was shortened by 6 bases and J by 4 bases, with 16 bases between the two germline ends. CDR3 region: CASSRGPLPNQPQHF. DNA for the CDR3: TGTGCCAGCAGCAGGGGACCGTTGCCTAATCAGCCCCAGCATTTT.

In its sample, this clonotype was seen a few times. This chain uses TRBV6-2 or TRBV6-3 with TRBJ2-5, with TRBD2 matching over 12 bases. V gave up 5 bases and J gave up 5 bases; unmatched junction bases: 9. CDR1 and CDR2 (germline): MNHEY, SVGEGT. CDR3 length equals 16 residues. CDR3 loop: CASSTRLAGVLETQYF. CDR3 in DNA: TGTGCCAGCAGTACCCGACTAGCGGGGGTTTTGGAGACCCAGTACTTC.

This clonotype has ten or more counts. The chain joins TRBV6-5 to TRBJ2-3; D might be TRBD1 (5 bases). V was pared by 6 bases and J by 1 base, with 11 bases between. The V gene's germline CDR1 is MNHEY and CDR2 SVGAGI. The CDR3 spans 14 residues. CDR3 nucleotide sequence: TGTGCCAGCAGCCAAGGGGTGGGCACAGATACGCAGTATTTT. As protein: CASSQGVGTDTQYF.

This rearrangement joins TRBV6-2 or TRBV6-3 to TRBJ2-7, with D unclear. Germline loops: CDR1 MNHEY, CDR2 SVGEGT. The CDR3 is 15 amino acids. V lost 8 bases, J lost 3 bases, and 20 bases lay in between. CDR3 sequence reads: CASGRPSPMDYEQYV. CDR3 in DNA: TGTGCCAGCGGGCGGCCTTCCCCTATGGACTACGAGCAGTACGTC.

This clonotype has more than one count but fewer than ten. The rearrangement uses TRBV27 and TRBJ2-5; 8 bases fit TRBD2. This CDR3 region has 13 residues. V lost 7 bases and J lost 7; bases outside the gene matches: 8. Germline-derived CDR1 and CDR2 are MNHEY and SMNVEV (reference sequence). CDR3 amino acids: CASTPGLGGTQYF. CDR3 coding DNA: TGTGCCAGCACACCGGGACTAGGGGGGACCCAGTACTTC.

This clonotype was counted a few times. Its ends do not fully match the called genes, so a read error is possible. This sequence joins TRBV7-7 and TRBJ1-1; D remains unclear. The CDR3 is 13 residues long. The germline gives CDR1 SSHAT, CDR2 FNYEAQ (reference sequence). The CDR3 region is CASSLARRCEAFF. CDR3 sequence (DNA): TGTGCTAGCAGCTTAGCGCGCCGGTGCGAAGCTTTCTTT.